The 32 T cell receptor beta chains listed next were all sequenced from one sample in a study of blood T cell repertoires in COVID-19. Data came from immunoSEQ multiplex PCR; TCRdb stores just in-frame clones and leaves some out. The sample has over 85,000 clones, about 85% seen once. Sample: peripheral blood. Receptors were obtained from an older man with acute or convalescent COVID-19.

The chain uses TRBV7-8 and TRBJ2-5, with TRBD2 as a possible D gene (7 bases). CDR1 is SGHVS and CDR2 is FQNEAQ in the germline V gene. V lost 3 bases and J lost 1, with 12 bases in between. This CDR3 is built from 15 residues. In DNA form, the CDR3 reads TGTGCCAGCAGCTTGGACAGCGGGATCCAAGAGACCCAGTACTTC. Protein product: CASSLDSGIQETQYF. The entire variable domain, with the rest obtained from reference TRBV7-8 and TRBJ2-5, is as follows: GAGVSQSPRYKVAKRGQDVALRCDPISGHVSLFWYQQALGQGPEFLTYFQNEAQLDKSGLPSDRFFAERPEGSVSTLKIQRTQQEDSAVYLCASSLDSGIQETQYFGPGTRLLVL.

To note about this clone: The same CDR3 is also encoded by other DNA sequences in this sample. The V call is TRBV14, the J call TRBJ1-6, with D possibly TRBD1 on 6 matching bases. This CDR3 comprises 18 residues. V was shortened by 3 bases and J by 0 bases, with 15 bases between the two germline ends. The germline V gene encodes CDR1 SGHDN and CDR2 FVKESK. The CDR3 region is CASSQKTGPSSYNSPLHF. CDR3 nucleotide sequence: TGTGCCAGCAGCCAGAAAACAGGGCCGAGCTCCTATAATTCACCCCTCCACTTT.

This CDR3 is CASSFRGGGGSYEQYF. The CDR3 nucleotides read TGCGCCAGCAGTTTTCGAGGAGGGGGCGGATCCTACGAGCAGTACTTC. V is TRBV5-1 and J is TRBJ2-7, with D possibly being TRBD1 (7 bases). The germline gives CDR1 SGHRS, CDR2 YFSETQ. V shed 5 bases and J shed 1 base, with 19 bases lying between them. The CDR3 is made up of 16 amino acids.

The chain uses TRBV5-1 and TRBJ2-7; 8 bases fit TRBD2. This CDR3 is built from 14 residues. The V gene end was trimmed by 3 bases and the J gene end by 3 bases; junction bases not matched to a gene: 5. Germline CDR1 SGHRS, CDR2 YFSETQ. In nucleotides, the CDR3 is TGCGCCAGCAGCTCTTCCGGGACTAGCTACGAGCAGTACTTC. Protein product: CASSSSGTSYEQYF.

CDR3 protein: CASRELARGGYSYEQYV. In DNA, the CDR3 is TGTGCCAGCAGAGAACTAGCAAGGGGGGGGTACTCCTACGAGCAGTACGTC. This chain uses TRBV6-4 with TRBJ2-7; D might be TRBD2 (7 bases). This CDR3 region has 17 residues. Germline V gives CDR1 MRHNA, CDR2 SNTAGT. V was clipped by 6 bases and J by 0 bases, with 21 bases between them.

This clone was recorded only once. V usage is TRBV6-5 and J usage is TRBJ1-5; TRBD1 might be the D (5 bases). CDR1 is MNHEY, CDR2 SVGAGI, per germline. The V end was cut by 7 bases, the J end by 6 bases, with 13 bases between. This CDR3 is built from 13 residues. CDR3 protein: CASKIQVSQPQHF. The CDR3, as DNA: TGTGCCAGCAAAATACAGGTTTCTCAGCCCCAGCATTTT.

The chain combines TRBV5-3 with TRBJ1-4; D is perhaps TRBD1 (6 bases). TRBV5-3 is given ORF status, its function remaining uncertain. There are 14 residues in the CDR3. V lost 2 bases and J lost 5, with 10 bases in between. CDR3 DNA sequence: TGTGCCAGAAGCTTCACAGGGAGAAATGAAAAACTGTTTTTT. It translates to CARSFTGRNEKLFF.

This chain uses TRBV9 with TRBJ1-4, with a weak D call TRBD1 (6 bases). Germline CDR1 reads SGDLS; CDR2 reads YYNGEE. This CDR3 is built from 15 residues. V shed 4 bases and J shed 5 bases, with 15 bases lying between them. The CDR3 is CASSPLGGRNEKLFF. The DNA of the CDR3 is TGTGCCAGCAGCCCCCTCGGGGGGCGGAATGAAAAACTGTTTTTT.

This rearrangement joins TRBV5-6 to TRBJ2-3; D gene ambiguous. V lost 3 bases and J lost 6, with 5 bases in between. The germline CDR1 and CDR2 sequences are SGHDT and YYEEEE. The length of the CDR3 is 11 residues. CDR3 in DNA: TGTGCCAGCAGCTCTCAGGATACGCAGTATTTT. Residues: CASSSQDTQYF.

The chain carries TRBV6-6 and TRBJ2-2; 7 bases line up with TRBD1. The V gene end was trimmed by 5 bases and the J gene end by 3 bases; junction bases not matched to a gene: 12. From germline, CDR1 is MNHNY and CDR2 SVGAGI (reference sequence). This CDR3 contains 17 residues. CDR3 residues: CASSPWGVTGDTGELFF. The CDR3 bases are TGTGCCAGCAGTCCCTGGGGCGTTACAGGGGACACCGGGGAGCTGTTTTTT.

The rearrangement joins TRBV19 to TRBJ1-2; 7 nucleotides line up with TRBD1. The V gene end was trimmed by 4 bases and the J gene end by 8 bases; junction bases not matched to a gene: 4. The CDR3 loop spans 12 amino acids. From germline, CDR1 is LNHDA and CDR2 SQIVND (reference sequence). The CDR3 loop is CASSTTGAGYTF. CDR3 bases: TGTGCCAGTAGTACCACAGGGGCCGGCTACACCTTC.

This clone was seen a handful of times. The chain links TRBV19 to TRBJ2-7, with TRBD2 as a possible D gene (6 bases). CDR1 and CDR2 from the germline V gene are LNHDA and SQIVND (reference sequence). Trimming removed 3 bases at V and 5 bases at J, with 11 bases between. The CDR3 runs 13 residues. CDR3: CASSIGGAHEQYV. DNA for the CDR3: TGTGCCAGTAGTATCGGAGGGGCTCACGAGCAGTACGTC.

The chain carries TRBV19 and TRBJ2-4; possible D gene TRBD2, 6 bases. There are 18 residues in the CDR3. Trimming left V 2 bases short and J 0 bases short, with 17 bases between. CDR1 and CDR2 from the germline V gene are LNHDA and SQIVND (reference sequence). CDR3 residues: CASSIRDWAQVAKNIQYF. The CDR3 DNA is TGTGCCAGTAGTATACGGGACTGGGCCCAAGTAGCCAAAAACATTCAGTACTTC.

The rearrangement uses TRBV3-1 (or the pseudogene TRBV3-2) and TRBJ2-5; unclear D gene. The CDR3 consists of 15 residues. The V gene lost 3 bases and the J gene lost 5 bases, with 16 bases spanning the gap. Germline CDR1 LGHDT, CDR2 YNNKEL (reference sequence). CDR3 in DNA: TGTGCCAGCAGCCAGGTTGGAGCGAACGGGGAGACCCAGTACTTC. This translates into CASSQVGANGETQYF.

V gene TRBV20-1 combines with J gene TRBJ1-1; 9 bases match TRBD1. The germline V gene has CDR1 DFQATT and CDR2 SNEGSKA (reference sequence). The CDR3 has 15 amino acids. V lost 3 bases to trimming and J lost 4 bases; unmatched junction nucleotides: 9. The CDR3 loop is CSASGDRGSSTEAFF. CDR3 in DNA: TGCAGTGCTAGTGGCGACAGGGGGTCCAGCACTGAAGCTTTCTTT.

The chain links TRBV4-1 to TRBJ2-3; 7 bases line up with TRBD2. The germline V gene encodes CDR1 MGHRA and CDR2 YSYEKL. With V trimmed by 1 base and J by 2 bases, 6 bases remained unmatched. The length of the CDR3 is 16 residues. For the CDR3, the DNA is TGCGCCAGCAGCCAAGGGTCTAGCGGCCCCACAGATACGCAGTATTTT. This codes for CASSQGSSGPTDTQYF.

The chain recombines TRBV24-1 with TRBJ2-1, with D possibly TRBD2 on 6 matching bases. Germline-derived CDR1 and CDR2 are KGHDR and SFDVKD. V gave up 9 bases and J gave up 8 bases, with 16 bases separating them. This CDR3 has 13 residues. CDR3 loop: CATAASDLHEQFF. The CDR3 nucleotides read TGTGCCACCGCGGCTAGCGACTTACATGAGCAGTTCTTC.

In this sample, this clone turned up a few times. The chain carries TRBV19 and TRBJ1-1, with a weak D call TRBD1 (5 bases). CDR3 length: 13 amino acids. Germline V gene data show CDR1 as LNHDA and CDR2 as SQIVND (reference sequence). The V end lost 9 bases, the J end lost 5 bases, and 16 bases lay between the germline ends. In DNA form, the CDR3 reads TGTGCCAGCTCACCGCGGGGGAATACTGAAGCTTTCTTT. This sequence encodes CASSPRGNTEAFF.

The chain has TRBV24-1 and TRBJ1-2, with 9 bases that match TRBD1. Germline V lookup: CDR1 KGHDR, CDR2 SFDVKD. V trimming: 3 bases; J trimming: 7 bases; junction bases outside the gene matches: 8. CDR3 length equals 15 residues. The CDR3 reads CATSDDTGGAFGYTF. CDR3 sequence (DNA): TGTGCCACCAGTGATGATACAGGGGGCGCTTTTGGCTACACCTTC.

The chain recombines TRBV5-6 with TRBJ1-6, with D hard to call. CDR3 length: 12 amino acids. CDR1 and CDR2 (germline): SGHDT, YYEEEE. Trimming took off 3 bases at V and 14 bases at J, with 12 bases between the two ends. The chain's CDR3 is CASSSAGSSLHF. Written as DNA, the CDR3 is TGTGCCAGCAGCTCGGCGGGCTCTTCCCTCCACTTT.

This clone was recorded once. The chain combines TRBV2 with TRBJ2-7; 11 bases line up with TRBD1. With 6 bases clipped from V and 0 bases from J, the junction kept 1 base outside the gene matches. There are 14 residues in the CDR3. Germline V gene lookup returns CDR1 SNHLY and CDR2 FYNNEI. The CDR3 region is CASRGTGGSYEQYF. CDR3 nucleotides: TGTGCCAGCAGGGGGACAGGGGGCTCCTACGAGCAGTACTTC.

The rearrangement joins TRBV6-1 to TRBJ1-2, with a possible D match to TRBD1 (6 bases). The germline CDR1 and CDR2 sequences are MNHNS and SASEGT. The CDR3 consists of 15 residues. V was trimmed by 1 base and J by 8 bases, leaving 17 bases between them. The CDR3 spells CASSEGLYRERGYTF. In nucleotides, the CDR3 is TGTGCCAGCAGTGAAGGGCTATACAGGGAGAGGGGCTACACCTTC.

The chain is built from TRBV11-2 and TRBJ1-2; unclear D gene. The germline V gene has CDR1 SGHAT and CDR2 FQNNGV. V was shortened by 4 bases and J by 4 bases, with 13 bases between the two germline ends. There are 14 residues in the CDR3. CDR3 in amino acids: CASSSFDIPYGYTF. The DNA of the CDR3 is TGTGCCAGCAGCTCCTTTGACATCCCCTATGGCTACACCTTC.

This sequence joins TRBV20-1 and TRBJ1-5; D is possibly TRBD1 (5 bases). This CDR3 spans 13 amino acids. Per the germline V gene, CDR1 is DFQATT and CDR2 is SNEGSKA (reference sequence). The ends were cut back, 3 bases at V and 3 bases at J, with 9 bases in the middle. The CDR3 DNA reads TGCAGTGCTAGTTCAGGGTACAATCAGCCCCAGCATTTT. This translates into CSASSGYNQPQHF.

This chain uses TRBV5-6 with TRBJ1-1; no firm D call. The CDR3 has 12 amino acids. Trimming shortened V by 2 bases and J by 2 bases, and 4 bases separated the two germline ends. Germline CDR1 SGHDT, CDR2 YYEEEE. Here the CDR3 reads CASSFINTEAFF. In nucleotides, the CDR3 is TGTGCCAGCAGCTTTATCAACACTGAAGCTTTCTTT.

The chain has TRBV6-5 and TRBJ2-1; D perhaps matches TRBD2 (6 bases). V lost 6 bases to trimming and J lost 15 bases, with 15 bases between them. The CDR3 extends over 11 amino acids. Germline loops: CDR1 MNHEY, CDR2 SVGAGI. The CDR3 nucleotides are TGTGCCAGCAGCCCGCAGTTGGGGGGGTTCTTC. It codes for CASSPQLGGFF.

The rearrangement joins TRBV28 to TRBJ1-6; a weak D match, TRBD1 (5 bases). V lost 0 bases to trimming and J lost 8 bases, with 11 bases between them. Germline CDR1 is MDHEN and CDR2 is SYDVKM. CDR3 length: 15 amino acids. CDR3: CASSLWQLGDSPLHF. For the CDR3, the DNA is TGTGCCAGCAGTTTATGGCAGCTAGGGGATTCACCCCTCCACTTT.

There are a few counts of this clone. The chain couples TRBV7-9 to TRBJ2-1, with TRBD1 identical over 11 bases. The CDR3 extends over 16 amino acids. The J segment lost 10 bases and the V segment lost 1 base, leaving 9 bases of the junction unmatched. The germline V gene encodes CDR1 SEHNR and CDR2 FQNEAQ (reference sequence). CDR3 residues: CASSLGTGTGGEEQFF. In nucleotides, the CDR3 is TGTGCCAGCAGCTTAGGGACCGGGACAGGGGGGGAAGAGCAGTTCTTC.

In DNA, the CDR3 is TGTGCCAGCAGCTTCGATGAGGGCTACGAGCAGTACTTC. Encoded protein: CASSFDEGYEQYF. V usage is TRBV7-8 and J usage is TRBJ2-7, with D maybe TRBD2 (5 bases). The CDR3 sequence is 13 residues long. Germline CDR1 and CDR2: SGHVS and FQNEAQ. V lost 3 bases and J 3 bases, leaving 9 bases between the germline ends.

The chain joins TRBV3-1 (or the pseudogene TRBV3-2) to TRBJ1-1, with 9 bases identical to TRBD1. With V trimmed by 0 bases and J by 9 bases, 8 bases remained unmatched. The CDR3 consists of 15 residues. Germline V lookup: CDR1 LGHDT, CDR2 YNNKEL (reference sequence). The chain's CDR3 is CASSQDHSGTGQAFF. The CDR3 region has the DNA TGTGCCAGCAGCCAAGATCACTCTGGGACAGGGCAAGCTTTCTTT.

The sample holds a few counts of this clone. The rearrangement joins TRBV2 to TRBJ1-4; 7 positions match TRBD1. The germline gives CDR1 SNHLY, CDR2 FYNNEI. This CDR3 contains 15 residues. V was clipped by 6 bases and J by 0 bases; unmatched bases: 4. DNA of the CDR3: TGTGCCAGCAGGGGACAGCCTGCAACTAATGAAAAACTGTTTTTT. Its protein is CASRGQPATNEKLFF.

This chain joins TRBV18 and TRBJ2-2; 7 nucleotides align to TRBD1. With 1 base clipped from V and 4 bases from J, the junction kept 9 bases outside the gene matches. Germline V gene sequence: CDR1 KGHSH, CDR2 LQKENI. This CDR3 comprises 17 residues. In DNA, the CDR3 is TGTGCCAGCTCACCACTCCCCGGCGCAGGGGGCACCGGGGAGCTGTTTTTT. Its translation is CASSPLPGAGGTGELFF.